This record covers a single T cell receptor (beta chain). Division of CD4+ cells produced a CD45RA+ naive subset and a CD45RA-negative memory subset. This sample is part of a study of shared clonotypes between healthy human individuals. Assay runs were performed at deep level. Sorted-subset replicate PCR reactions contained approximately 190 ng DNA, corresponding to approximately 30,000 T cell genomes. TCRdb's table, derived via immunoSEQ multiplex PCR, lists solely in-frame clones and lacks some. The data contain more than 850,000 clones, about 84% of them singletons. The length of the CDR3 is 15 residues. Germline values: CDR1 SGHVS, CDR2 FNYEAQ. The ends lost 3 bases at V and 1 base at J; junction bases unmatched: 1.

Sequencing was performed on memory CD4+ T cells from PBMCs. Subset of the sample: CD45RA-negative fraction. V gene TRBV7-6 combines with J gene TRBJ2-1; TRBD2 matches at 9 bases. The source of this sequence is a man between 18 and 35 years old in good health. Some clones in this sample may be carry-over from other donors' samples. CDR3 amino acids: CASSFAGGSYNEQFF. The CDR3 DNA reads as TGTGCCAGCAGCTTTGCGGGAGGGTCCTACAATGAGCAGTTCTTC.